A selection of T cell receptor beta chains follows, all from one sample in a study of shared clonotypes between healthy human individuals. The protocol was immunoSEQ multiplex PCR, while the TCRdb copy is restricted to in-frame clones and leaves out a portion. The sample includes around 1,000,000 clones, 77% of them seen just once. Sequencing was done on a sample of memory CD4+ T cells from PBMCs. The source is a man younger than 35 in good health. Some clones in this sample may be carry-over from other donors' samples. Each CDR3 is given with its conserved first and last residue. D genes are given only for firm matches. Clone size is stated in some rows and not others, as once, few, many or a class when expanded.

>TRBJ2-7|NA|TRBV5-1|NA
TGCGCCAGCAGCTTGGACGGTGCGACAGCCAACCAGCAGTACTTC
CASSLDGATANQQYF
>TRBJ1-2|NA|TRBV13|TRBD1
TGTGCCAGCAGCCGCGGACAGGGGGACTATGGCTACACCTTC
CASSRGQGDYGYTF
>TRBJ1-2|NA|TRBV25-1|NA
TGTGCCAGCACCCCGGGGCACAGGCAGGGGAGCTACACCTTC
CASTPGHRQGSYTF
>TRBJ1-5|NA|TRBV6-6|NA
TGTGCCAGCAGTTACGGACGGGGCCAGCCCCAGCATTTT
CASSYGRGQPQHF
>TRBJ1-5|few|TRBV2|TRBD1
TGTGCCAGCAGCGGACAGGGGGGCCGCAATCAGCCCCAGCATTTT
CASSGQGGRNQPQHF
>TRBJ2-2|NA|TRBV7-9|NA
TGTGCCAGCAGCTTCGGTGGTTACGGGGAGCTGTTTTTT
CASSFGGYGELFF
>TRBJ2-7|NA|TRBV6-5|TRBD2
TGTGCCAGCAGCCGAGCGGGACGATCCTACGAGCAGTACTTC
CASSRAGRSYEQYF
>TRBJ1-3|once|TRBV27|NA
TGTGCCAGCGGGGTCACTGGAAACACCATATATTTT
CASGVTGNTIYF
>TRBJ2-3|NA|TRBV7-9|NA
TGTGCCAGCAGCTTAGCGCAATTGGGAGATACGCAGTATTTT
CASSLAQLGDTQYF
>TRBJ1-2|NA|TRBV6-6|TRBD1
TGTGCCAGCAGTCCCGGGACAGCCAACTATGGCTACACCTTC
CASSPGTANYGYTF
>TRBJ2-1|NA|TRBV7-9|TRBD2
TGTGCCAGCAGCCCGACTAGCGGGTCGCCCTACAATGAGCAGTTCTTC
CASSPTSGSPYNEQFF
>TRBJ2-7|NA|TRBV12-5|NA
TGTGCTAGTGGTCCTCGGACCACCTACGAGCAGTACTTC
CASGPRTTYEQYF
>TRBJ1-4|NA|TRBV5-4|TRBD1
TGTGCCAGCAGCACCGGGACAGGGGGTGAAAAACTGTTTTTT
CASSTGTGGEKLFF
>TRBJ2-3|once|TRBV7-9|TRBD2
TGTGCCAGCAGCTTCGGGACTAGCGGTGTTACAGATACGCAGTATTTT
CASSFGTSGVTDTQYF
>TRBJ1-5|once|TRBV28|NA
TGTGCCAGCAGCGTGAATAGCAATCAGCCCCAGCATTTT
CASSVNSNQPQHF
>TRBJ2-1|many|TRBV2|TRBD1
TGTGCCAGCAGTGGATTACAGGGGAAACAGTTCTTC
CASSGLQGKQFF
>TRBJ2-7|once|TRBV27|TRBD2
TGTGCCAGCACCCCGACTAGCGGGAGGGCCCAGTACTTC
CASTPTSGRAQYF
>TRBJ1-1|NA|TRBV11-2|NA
TGTGCCAGCAGCGTCACCCTGGATTGGGAAGCTTTCTTT
CASSVTLDWEAFF
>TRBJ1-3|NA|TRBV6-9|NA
TGTGCCAGCAGTTACCCCGAGGACACCATATATTTT
CASSYPEDTIYF
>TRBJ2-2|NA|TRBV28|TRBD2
TGTGCCAGCAGCCCCGGGACAATACGGACTAGCGGGAACACCGGGGAGCTGTTTTTT
CASSPGTIRTSGNTGELFF
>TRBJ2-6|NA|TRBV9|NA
TGTGCCAGCAGCGCTGCGGGACGGATCTCTGGGGCCAACGTCCTGACTTTC
CASSAAGRISGANVLTF
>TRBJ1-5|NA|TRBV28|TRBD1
TGTGCCAGCAGTTTTAGGGGACAGGGAGGACAGCCCCAGCATTTT
CASSFRGQGGQPQHF
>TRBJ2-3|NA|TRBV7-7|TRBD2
TGTGCCAGCAGCTTGACTAGCGGCCCCACAGATACGCAGTATTTT
CASSLTSGPTDTQYF
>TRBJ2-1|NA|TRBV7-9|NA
TGTGCCAGCAGCTTAGATACTGGGGGCGGCAATGAGCAGTTCTTC
CASSLDTGGGNEQFF
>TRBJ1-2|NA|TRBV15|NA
TGTGCCACCAGTGAACGGAGCAGTTATGGCTACACCTTC
CATSERSSYGYTF
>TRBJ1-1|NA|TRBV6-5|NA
TGTGCCAGCAGTCCCATTGGACAGACTATTGAAGCTTTCTTT
CASSPIGQTIEAFF
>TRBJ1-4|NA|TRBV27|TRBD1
TGTGCCAGCAGTACAATCCGGGACAGGGCTCCCTCCGCTAATGAAAAACTGTTTTTT
CASSTIRDRAPSANEKLFF
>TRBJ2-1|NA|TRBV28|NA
TGTGCCAGCAGTTTACCCAATCCCCATGAGCAGTTCTTC
CASSLPNPHEQFF
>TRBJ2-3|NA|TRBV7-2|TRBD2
TGTGCCAGCAGCTTAGCGTCCCTAGCGGGCCTCCCAGATACGCAGTATTTT
CASSLASLAGLPDTQYF
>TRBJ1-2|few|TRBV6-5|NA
TGTGCCAGCAGAAGGACAGTTAACTATGGCTACACCTTC
CASRRTVNYGYTF
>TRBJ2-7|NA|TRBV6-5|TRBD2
TGTGCCAGCAGTTACGTGGCTAGCGGACGCCACGAGCAGTACTTC
CASSYVASGRHEQYF
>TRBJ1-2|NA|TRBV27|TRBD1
TGTGCCAGCAGTGACCGGACAGGGGGTGGTGTCTATGGCTACACCTTC
CASSDRTGGGVYGYTF
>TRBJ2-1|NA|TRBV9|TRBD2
TGTGCCAGCAGCCCGCGGGGGACTAGCGGGTACAATGAGCAGTTCTTC
CASSPRGTSGYNEQFF
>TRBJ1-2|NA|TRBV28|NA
TGTGCCAGCGAAGTGAGGTCTGGCTACACCTTC
CASEVRSGYTF
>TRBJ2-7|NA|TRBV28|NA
TGTGCCAGCAGCTCCAAGGCAGGGCCCTACGAGCAGTACTTC
CASSSKAGPYEQYF
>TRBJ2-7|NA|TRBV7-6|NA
TGTGCCAGCAGTCCAAATCGCGACGAGCAGTACTTC
CASSPNRDEQYF
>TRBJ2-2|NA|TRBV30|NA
TGTGCCTGGAGTACACGGGACACCCCTACCGCGAACACCGGGGAGCTGTTTTTT
CAWSTRDTPTANTGELFF
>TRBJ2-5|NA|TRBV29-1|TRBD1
TGCAGCGTTAGACAGGGTGGAGAGACCCAGTACTTC
CSVRQGGETQYF
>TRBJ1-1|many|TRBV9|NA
TGTGCCAGCAGCGCACAATCAGCACTCACTGAAGCTTTCTTT
CASSAQSALTEAFF
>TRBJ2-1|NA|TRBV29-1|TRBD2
TGCAGCGAAGTAGCGGGTTTCTCCTACAATGAGCAGTTCTTC
CSEVAGFSYNEQFF
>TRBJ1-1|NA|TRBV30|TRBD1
TGTGCCTGGAGTCCCACCCGGACAGGGGGCTACACTGAAGCTTTCTTT
CAWSPTRTGGYTEAFF
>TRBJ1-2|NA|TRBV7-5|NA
TGTGTCAGAAGCTTAGCAGGGGACTATGGCTACACCTTC
CVRSLAGDYGYTF
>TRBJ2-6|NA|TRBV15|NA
TGTGCCACCAGCGACAGCTCTGGGGCCAACGTCCTGACTTTC
CATSDSSGANVLTF
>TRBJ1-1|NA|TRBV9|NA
TGTGCCAGCAGCGTCAGCACAGGGCACACTGAAGCTTTCTTT
CASSVSTGHTEAFF
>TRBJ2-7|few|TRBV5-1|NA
TGCGCCAGCAACACCGGTACTCCGGGACACCTCTCTGAGCAGTACTTC
CASNTGTPGHLSEQYF
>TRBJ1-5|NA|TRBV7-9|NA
TGTGCCAGCAGCCCCCCCTGGGGGCCCCAGCATTTT
CASSPPWGPQHF
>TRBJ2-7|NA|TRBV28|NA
TGTGCCAGCAGCTTGCGGAAGGGAGGAATTTACTTC
CASSLRKGGIYF
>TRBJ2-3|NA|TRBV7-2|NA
TGTGCCAGCAGCTTAACTAGGGCAGATACGCAGTATTTT
CASSLTRADTQYF
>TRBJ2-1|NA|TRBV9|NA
NA
CASSVGWGAKKFF